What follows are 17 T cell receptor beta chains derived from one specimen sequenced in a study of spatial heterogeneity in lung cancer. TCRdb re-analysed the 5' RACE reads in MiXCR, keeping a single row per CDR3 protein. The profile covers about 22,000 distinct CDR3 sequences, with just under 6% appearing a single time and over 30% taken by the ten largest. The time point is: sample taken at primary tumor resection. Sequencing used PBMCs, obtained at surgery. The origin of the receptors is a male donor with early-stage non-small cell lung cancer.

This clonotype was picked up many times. CDR3 nucleotides: TGCGCCAGCAGCAACCGACTAGCGGGAGGAAAAGAGACCCAGTACTTC. Protein: CASSNRLAGGKETQYF. This chain uses TRBV5-1 with TRBJ2-5; 13 bases agree with TRBD2. The CDR3 totals 16 residues. The V and J ends lost 4 bases and 3 bases, in that order; junction bases with no gene match: 6. In germline, CDR1 is SGHRS, CDR2 YFSETQ.

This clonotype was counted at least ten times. CDR3 loop: CASSLAGGEQYF. In DNA form, the CDR3 reads TGTGCCAGCAGCTTGGCGGGGGGAGAGCAGTACTTC. The chain recombines TRBV11-2 with TRBJ2-7; 8 nucleotides match TRBD2. This CDR3 has 12 residues. Trimming at V came to 3 bases and at J to 7 bases, leaving 2 bases not matched to a gene. Germline CDR1 and CDR2: SGHAT and FQNNGV.

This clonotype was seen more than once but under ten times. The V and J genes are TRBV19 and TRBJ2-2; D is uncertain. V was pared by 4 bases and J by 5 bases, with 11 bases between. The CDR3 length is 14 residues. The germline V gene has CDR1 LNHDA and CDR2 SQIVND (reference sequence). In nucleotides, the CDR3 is TGTGCCAGTAGTACTCCCTTGAGGACCGGGGAGCTGTTTTTT. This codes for CASSTPLRTGELFF.

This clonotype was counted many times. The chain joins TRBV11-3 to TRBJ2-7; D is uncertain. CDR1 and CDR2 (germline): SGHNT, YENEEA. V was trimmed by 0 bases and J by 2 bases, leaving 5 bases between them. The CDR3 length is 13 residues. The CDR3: CASSLDPTYEQYF. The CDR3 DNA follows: TGTGCCAGCAGCTTAGACCCTACCTACGAGCAGTACTTC. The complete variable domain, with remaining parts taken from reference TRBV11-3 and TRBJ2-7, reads EAGVVQSPRYKIIEKKQPVAFWCNPISGHNTLYWYLQNLGQGPELLIRYENEEAVDDSQLPKDRFSAERLKGVDSTLKIQPAELGDSAVYLCASSLDPTYEQYFGPGTRLTVT.

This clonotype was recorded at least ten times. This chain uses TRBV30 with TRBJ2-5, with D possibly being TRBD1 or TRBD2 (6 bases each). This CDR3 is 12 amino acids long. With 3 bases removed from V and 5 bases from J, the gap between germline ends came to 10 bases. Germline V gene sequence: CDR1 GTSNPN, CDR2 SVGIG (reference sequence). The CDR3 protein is CAWSGGGETQYF. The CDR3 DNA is TGTGCCTGGAGCGGGGGCGGTGAGACCCAGTACTTC.

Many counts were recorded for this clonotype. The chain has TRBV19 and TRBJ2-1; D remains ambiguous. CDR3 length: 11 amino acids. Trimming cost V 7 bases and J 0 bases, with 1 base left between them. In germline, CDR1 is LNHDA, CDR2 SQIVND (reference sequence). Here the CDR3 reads CASISYNEQFF. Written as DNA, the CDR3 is TGTGCCAGTATCTCCTACAATGAGCAGTTCTTC.

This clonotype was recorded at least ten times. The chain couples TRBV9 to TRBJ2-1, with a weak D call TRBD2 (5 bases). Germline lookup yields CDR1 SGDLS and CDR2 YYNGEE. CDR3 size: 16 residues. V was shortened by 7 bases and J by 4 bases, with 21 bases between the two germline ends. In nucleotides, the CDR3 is TGTGCCAGCCACCCACTACCCAAGCGGCCGTACAATGAGCAGTTCTTC. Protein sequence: CASHPLPKRPYNEQFF.

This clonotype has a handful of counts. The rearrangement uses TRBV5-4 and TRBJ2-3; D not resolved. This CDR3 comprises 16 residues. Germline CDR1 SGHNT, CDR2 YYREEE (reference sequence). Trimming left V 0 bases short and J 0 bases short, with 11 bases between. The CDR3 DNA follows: TGTGCCAGCAGCTTGGGACTTCAATCTAGCACAGATACGCAGTATTTT. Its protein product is CASSLGLQSSTDTQYF.

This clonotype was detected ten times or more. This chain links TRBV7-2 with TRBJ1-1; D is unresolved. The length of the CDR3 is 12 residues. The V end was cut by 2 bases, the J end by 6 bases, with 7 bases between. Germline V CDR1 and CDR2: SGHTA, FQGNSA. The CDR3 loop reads CASSLTVPEAFF. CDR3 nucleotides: TGTGCCAGCAGCTTAACTGTCCCTGAAGCTTTCTTT. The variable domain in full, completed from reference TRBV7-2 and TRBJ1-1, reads GAGVSQSPSNKVTEKGKDVELRCDPISGHTALYWYRQSLGQGLEFLIYFQGNSAPDKSGLPSDRFSAERTGGSVSTLTIQRTQQEDSAVYLCASSLTVPEAFFGQGTRLTVV.

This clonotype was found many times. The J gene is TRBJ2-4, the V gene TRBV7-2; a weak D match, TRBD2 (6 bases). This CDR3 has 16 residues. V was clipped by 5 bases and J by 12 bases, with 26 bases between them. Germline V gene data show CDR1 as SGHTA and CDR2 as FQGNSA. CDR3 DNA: TGTGCCAGCAGCCAACACCCGGGATCGGGACTTCTTTCTCAGTACTTC. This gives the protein CASSQHPGSGLLSQYF.

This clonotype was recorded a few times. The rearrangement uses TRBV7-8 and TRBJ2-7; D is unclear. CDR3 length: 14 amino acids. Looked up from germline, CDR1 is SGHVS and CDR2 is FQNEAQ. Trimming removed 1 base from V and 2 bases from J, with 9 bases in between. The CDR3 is CASSLGGGTYEQYF. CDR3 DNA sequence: TGTGCCAGCAGCTTAGGTGGCGGAACCTACGAGCAGTACTTC.

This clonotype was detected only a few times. The CDR3 here is CSARDRLGGYNEQFF. The CDR3 DNA sequence: TGCAGTGCTAGAGATCGGCTGGGGGGCTACAATGAGCAGTTCTTC. This rearrangement joins TRBV20-1 to TRBJ2-1; D may be TRBD2 (6 bases). CDR3 length equals 15 residues. Looked up from germline, CDR1 is DFQATT and CDR2 is SNEGSKA (reference sequence). V was shortened by 0 bases and J by 3 bases, with 12 bases between the two germline ends.

In DNA, the CDR3 is TGTGCCAGCAGCTCTCCGGGAGGGAGCACAGATACGCAGTATTTT. It is translated as CASSSPGGSTDTQYF. The chain links TRBV7-2 to TRBJ2-3; TRBD2 aligns across 8 bases. The CDR3 runs to 15 residues. V dropped 4 bases and J dropped 0; count of bases not matched to a gene: 3. The germline CDR1 and CDR2 sequences are SGHTA and FQGNSA.

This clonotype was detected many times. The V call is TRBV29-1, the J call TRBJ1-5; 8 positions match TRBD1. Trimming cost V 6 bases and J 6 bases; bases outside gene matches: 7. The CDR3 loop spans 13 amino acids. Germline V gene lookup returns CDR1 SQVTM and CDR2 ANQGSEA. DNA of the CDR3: TGCAGCGTCGGCAGGGGGCTTGGTCAGCCCCAGCATTTT. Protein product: CSVGRGLGQPQHF.

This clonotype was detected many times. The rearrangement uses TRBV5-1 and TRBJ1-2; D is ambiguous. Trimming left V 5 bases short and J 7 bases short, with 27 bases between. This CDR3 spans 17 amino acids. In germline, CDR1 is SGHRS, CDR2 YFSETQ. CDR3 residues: CASRQYAGNSPIGGYTF. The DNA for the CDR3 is TGCGCCAGCAGGCAATACGCGGGGAATTCTCCCATTGGTGGCTACACCTTC.

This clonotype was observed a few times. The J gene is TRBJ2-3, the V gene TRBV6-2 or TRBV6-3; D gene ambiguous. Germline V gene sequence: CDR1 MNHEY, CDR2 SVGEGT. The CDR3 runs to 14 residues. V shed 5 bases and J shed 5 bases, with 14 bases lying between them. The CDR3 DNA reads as TGTGCCAGCAGTCTTCGACTGGGTTTAGATACGCAGTATTTT. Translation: CASSLRLGLDTQYF.

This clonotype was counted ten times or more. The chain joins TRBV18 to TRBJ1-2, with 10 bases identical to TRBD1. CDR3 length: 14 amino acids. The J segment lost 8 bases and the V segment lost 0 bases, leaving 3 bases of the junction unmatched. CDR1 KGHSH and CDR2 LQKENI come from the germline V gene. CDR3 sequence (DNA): TGTGCCAGCTCACCACCGGGGACAGGGGCAGGCTACACCTTC. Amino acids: CASSPPGTGAGYTF.